This T cell receptor beta chain was found in a study of regulatory T cells in long-lasting Graves disease. Turning to the study itself: Graves' patients who were just diagnosed had used antithyroid drugs for under 3 months.

Documented time point: newly diagnosed GD, antithyroid drugs for less than 3 months. PBMC RNA served as the TCR library source. The table lists this clonotype with many counts. The CDR3 length is 15 residues. Trimming took 4 bases from V and 5 from J; bases not matched to a gene: 6. Germline CDR1 and CDR2: LGHDT and YNNKEL (reference sequence). CDR3 regions were amplified by Arm-PCR using iRepertoire HTBI primers to build TCR beta libraries. TCRdb re-derived calls from the multiplex PCR reads in MiXCR, one entry per CDR3 protein. The data show approximately 390,000 distinct CDR3 sequences, roughly 17% seen once. The same sample was also studied in work on T cells in Graves' hyperthyroidism and ophthalmopathy. That paper states: HTBI primers were the set used in a first-round RT-PCR of the TCR CDR3. Before onset, by a median of approximately 5.9 months, the model predicted ophthalmopathy.

The TCR comes from a woman in her late teens or twenties with Graves disease. This chain uses TRBV3-1 with TRBJ2-1; the match to TRBD1 covers 9 bases. The source was peripheral blood mononuclear cells (PBMCs), collected at new diagnosis, from a patient treated with antithyroid drugs. The CDR3 reads CASSLGQGTHNEQFF. The CDR3 DNA reads TGTGCCAGCAGCCTCGGACAGGGGACTCACAATGAGCAGTTCTTC.